This T cell receptor (beta chain) was sequenced for a study of T cells in Graves' hyperthyroidism and ophthalmopathy. The patients, who ranged from 18 to 65 in age, presented with newly diagnosed hyperthyroidism lasting under 2 months. CDR3 size: 15 residues. Germline CDR1 reads GTSNPN; CDR2 reads SVGIG (reference sequence). J gave up 4 bases and V 1 base, and 9 bases lay outside the gene matches. This clonotype was counted between two and nine times. What was amplified from RNA transcripts were TCR beta CDR3 regions. Using the HTBI primer set, a first-round RT-PCR was run on the TCR CDR3. Using its own MiXCR run on the multiplex PCR reads, TCRdb lists one record per CDR3 protein. The data hold more than 350,000 distinct CDR3 sequences, with roughly 17% observed a single time.

The chain is built from TRBV30 and TRBJ1-2, with 7 bases fitting TRBD1. Sequenced sample: blood. The sequence came from a woman younger than 45 with Graves' hyperthyroidism that later progressed to Graves' ophthalmopathy. This CDR3 is CAWSDHTGDIYGYTF. In nucleotides, the CDR3 is TGTGCCTGGAGTGACCACACAGGGGATATCTATGGCTACACCTTC.